These 21 T cell receptor beta chains were all obtained from the same sample, sequenced in a study of T cells after yellow fever vaccination. MiXCR was run by TCRdb on the 5' RACE reads, yielding one entry per CDR3 protein. Here the sample spans approximately 510,000 distinct CDR3 sequences, about a fifth being singletons. This material consisted of PBMCs, taken less than 25 days after the first yellow fever vaccination. All receptors derive from a man aged 18 to 35 who received the YFV17D yellow fever vaccine.

The rearrangement links TRBV6-2 or TRBV6-3 to TRBJ2-7; tentatively, D is TRBD2 (5 bases). The CDR3 runs 13 residues. Germline V lookup: CDR1 MNHEY, CDR2 SVGEGT. V was trimmed by 6 bases and J by 7 bases, leaving 16 bases between them. The CDR3 sequence: CASRQTRAGEQYF. In DNA, the CDR3 is TGTGCCAGCAGACAAACTAGGGCTGGGGAGCAGTACTTC.

CDR3 sequence reads: CSVDGGNQETQYF. The CDR3 DNA sequence: TGCAGCGTTGATGGCGGGAACCAAGAGACCCAGTACTTC. This sequence joins TRBV29-1 and TRBJ2-5; the D gene is possibly TRBD2 (6 bases). V lost 3 bases and J 0 bases, leaving 8 bases between the germline ends. Germline values: CDR1 SQVTM, CDR2 ANQGSEA. The CDR3 has 13 residues.

The chain uses TRBV25-1 and TRBJ1-5; D is ambiguous. Trimming shortened V by 3 bases and J by 6 bases, and 9 bases separated the two germline ends. The CDR3 consists of 13 residues. Germline V gene data show CDR1 as MGHDK and CDR2 as SYGVNS. The CDR3 spells CASSEQDAQPQHF. CDR3 nucleotides: TGTGCCAGCAGTGAGCAGGATGCTCAGCCCCAGCATTTT.

This clonotype has more than one count but fewer than ten. V usage is TRBV9 and J usage is TRBJ2-2; no definite D call. V gave up 0 bases and J gave up 4 bases, with 4 bases separating them. CDR3 length equals 13 residues. Germline-derived CDR1 and CDR2 are SGDLS and YYNGEE. CDR3 region: CASSVESTGELFF. CDR3 nucleotides: TGTGCCAGCAGCGTAGAGAGCACCGGGGAGCTGTTTTTT.

This clonotype was counted between two and nine times. V and J are TRBV2 and TRBJ2-2; the D gene is possibly TRBD1 (5 bases). Trimming left V 8 bases short and J 0 bases short, with 10 bases between. Germline V gives CDR1 SNHLY, CDR2 FYNNEI. This CDR3 spans 14 amino acids. This chain's CDR3 is CASHPGPNTGELFF. CDR3 DNA: TGTGCCAGCCACCCAGGGCCGAACACCGGGGAGCTGTTTTTT.

This clonotype was seen a handful of times. The chain links TRBV6-4 to TRBJ2-3; the D call may be TRBD1 or TRBD2 (5 bases each). The CDR3 is made up of 12 amino acids. Germline-derived CDR1 and CDR2 are MRHNA and SNTAGT. V was shortened by 4 bases and J by 6 bases, with 8 bases between the two germline ends. CDR3 nucleotide sequence: TGTGCCAGCAGTGCTTGGGGGGATACGCAGTATTTT. Encoded protein: CASSAWGDTQYF.

This clonotype came up a few times. This chain connects TRBV7-9 to TRBJ2-7; D perhaps matches TRBD2 (5 bases). Between the trimmed V and J ends, which lost 5 bases and 4 bases, there was a span of 15 bases. Germline CDR1 is SEHNR and CDR2 is FQNEAQ (reference sequence). This CDR3 comprises 14 residues. The CDR3 region is CASSPREGSYEQYV. The CDR3 DNA follows: TGTGCCAGCAGCCCCCGTGAGGGCAGTTACGAGCAGTACGTC.

In its sample, this clonotype was seen a few times. This chain uses TRBV2 with TRBJ2-1; 8 bases are shared with TRBD1. The CDR3 runs to 14 residues. Germline-derived CDR1 and CDR2 are SNHLY and FYNNEI. V was pared by 7 bases and J by 5 bases, with 7 bases of the junction left unmatched. In DNA form, the CDR3 reads TGTGCCAGCACCAAGGACAGGGCAAACAATGAGCAGTTCTTC. It codes for CASTKDRANNEQFF.

This sequence joins TRBV5-5 and TRBJ2-3; D remains ambiguous. Germline values: CDR1 SGHKS, CDR2 YYEKEE (reference sequence). The length of the CDR3 is 13 residues. V was pared by 3 bases and J by 8 bases, with 13 bases between. CDR3 protein: CASSSRPGVTQYF. CDR3 sequence (DNA): TGTGCCAGCAGCTCTCGTCCCGGAGTTACGCAGTATTTT.

A few counts support this clonotype. The J gene is TRBJ2-1, the V gene TRBV4-3, with D possibly being TRBD2 (7 bases). Trimming stripped 4 bases from V and 3 bases from J, with 22 bases between. Germline CDR1 reads LGHNA; CDR2 reads YSLEER. The CDR3 loop spans 18 amino acids. The CDR3 DNA sequence: TGCGCCAGCAGCCCCCTGGGAATGGGGGGGCCCCGCTACAATGAGCAGTTCTTC. Translation gives CASSPLGMGGPRYNEQFF.

This clonotype was recorded a few times. The chain joins TRBV6-2 or TRBV6-3 to TRBJ1-2; D might be TRBD1 (5 bases). V dropped 4 bases and J dropped 7 bases, with 16 bases sitting between them. The germline gives CDR1 MNHEY, CDR2 SVGEGT. CDR3 length: 14 amino acids. The CDR3: CASSLLGPLFGYTF. The CDR3 nucleotides read TGTGCCAGCAGTTTATTGGGACCGCTTTTTGGCTACACCTTC.

This clonotype was counted a few times. J is TRBJ1-5 and V is TRBV7-9, with D possibly being TRBD1 (6 bases). Germline loops: CDR1 SEHNR, CDR2 FQNEAQ (reference sequence). The CDR3 spans 17 residues. V was cut by 1 base and J by 2 bases, with 15 bases left in between. The CDR3 region is CASSLVGGRAGNQPQHF. CDR3 sequence (DNA): TGTGCCAGCAGCTTAGTCGGGGGGCGCGCGGGCAATCAGCCCCAGCATTTT.

The J gene is TRBJ1-2, the V gene TRBV11-2, with D perhaps TRBD1 (5 bases). CDR3 size: 16 residues. The V gene's germline CDR1 is SGHAT and CDR2 FQNNGV. With 0 bases removed from V and 4 bases from J, the gap between germline ends came to 15 bases. CDR3 bases: TGTGCCAGCAGCTTAGATTCGCAGGGAACCCTCTATGGCTACACCTTC. It encodes CASSLDSQGTLYGYTF. Looking up the rest from reference TRBV11-2 and TRBJ1-2 gives the full variable domain: EAGVAQSPRYKIIEKRQSVAFWCNPISGHATLYWYQQILGQGPKLLIQFQNNGVVDDSQLPKDRFSAERLKGVDSTLKIQPAKLEDSAVYLCASSLDSQGTLYGYTFGSGTRLTVV.

V and J are TRBV12-3 or TRBV12-4 and TRBJ2-3; D tentatively fits TRBD1 or TRBD2 (6 bases each). CDR3 length: 14 residues. The V gene lost 6 bases and the J gene lost 2 bases, with 12 bases spanning the gap. In nucleotides, the CDR3 is TGTGCCAGCAGCCCGGGGGCCCTCACAGATACGCAGTATTTT. Translation gives CASSPGALTDTQYF.

There are many counts of this clonotype. The chain employs TRBV5-1 and TRBJ2-1, with TRBD2 matching over 7 bases. The V and J ends lost 5 bases and 1 base, in that order; junction bases with no gene match: 12. Germline CDR1 is SGHRS and CDR2 is YFSETQ. The CDR3 spans 17 residues. The CDR3: CASSPSSGGTSYNEQFF. The DNA of the CDR3 is TGCGCCAGCAGTCCCTCTAGCGGCGGTACGTCCTACAATGAGCAGTTCTTC.

The chain employs TRBV6-6 and TRBJ2-7; D might be TRBD1 or TRBD2, each matching 5 bases. CDR1 is MNHNY and CDR2 is SVGAGI in the germline V gene (reference sequence). The CDR3 is 12 amino acids. V was shortened by 0 bases and J by 6 bases, with 6 bases between the two germline ends. The CDR3 DNA follows: TGTGCCAGCAGTTACTCGAGGGGCGAGCAGTACGTC. Translation: CASSYSRGEQYV.

The genes are TRBV5-4 and TRBJ2-2, with D possibly TRBD2 on 5 matching bases. This CDR3 comprises 16 residues. CDR1 SGHNT and CDR2 YYREEE come from the germline V gene (reference sequence). The V end was cut by 1 base, the J end by 2 bases, with 12 bases between. The CDR3 reads CASSLFSSGNTGELFF. For the CDR3, the DNA is TGTGCCAGCAGCTTGTTTTCCAGCGGAAACACCGGGGAGCTGTTTTTT.

This clonotype was counted a single time. The V and J genes are TRBV5-1 and TRBJ2-3; no firm D call. Germline V gives CDR1 SGHRS, CDR2 YFSETQ. The CDR3 totals 16 residues. The V end was cut by 4 bases, the J end by 2 bases, with 17 bases between. The CDR3 DNA follows: TGCGCCAGCAGCACAGCCTTCGACAAGTCCACAGATACGCAGTATTTT. Residues: CASSTAFDKSTDTQYF.

This sequence joins TRBV20-1 and TRBJ1-2; D not resolved. Germline V lookup: CDR1 DFQATT, CDR2 SNEGSKA (reference sequence). The CDR3 spans 14 residues. V lost 1 base to trimming and J lost 1 base, with 10 bases between them. CDR3 residues: CSARVYESNYGYTF. The DNA of the CDR3 is TGCAGTGCTAGAGTCTATGAGAGTAACTATGGCTACACCTTC.

This clonotype was counted between two and nine times. The chain uses TRBV5-8 and TRBJ2-1; D unresolved. V lost 0 bases to trimming and J lost 0 bases, with 7 bases between them. Germline V gene sequence: CDR1 SGHTS, CDR2 YDEGEE. The CDR3 covers 15 residues. This CDR3 reads CASSLEWDSYNEQFF. The CDR3 bases are TGTGCCAGCAGCTTGGAATGGGACTCCTACAATGAGCAGTTCTTC.

In this sample, this clonotype turned up a few times. The V and J genes are TRBV7-3 and TRBJ2-5; possible D gene TRBD2, 5 bases. Germline V CDR1 and CDR2: SGHTA, FQGTGA. Trimming left V 3 bases short and J 1 base short, with 12 bases between. The CDR3 loop spans 15 amino acids. This chain's CDR3 is CASSFGSDPQETQYF. The CDR3 region has the DNA TGTGCCAGCAGCTTCGGTAGCGATCCCCAAGAGACCCAGTACTTC.